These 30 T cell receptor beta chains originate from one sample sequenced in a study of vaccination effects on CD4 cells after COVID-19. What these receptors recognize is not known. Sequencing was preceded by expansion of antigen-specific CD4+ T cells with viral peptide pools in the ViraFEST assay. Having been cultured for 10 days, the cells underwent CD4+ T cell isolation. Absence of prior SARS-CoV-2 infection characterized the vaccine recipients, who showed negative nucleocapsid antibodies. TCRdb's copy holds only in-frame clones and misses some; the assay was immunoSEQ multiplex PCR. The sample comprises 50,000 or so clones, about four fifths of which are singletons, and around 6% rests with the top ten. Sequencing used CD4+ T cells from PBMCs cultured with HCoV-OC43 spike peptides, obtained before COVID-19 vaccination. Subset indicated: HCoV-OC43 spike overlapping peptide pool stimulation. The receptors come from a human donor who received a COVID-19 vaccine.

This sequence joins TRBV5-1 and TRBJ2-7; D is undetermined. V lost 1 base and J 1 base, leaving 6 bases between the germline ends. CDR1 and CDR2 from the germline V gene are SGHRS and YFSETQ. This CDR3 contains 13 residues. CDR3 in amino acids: CASSLFPSYEQYV. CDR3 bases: TGCGCCAGCAGCTTGTTTCCTTCCTACGAGCAGTACGTC.

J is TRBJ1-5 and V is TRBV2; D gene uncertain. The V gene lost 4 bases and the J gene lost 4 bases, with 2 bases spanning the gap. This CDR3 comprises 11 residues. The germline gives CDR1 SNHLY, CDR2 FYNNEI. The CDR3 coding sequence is TGTGCCAGCAGTGGAAATCAGCCCCAGCATTTT. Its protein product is CASSGNQPQHF.

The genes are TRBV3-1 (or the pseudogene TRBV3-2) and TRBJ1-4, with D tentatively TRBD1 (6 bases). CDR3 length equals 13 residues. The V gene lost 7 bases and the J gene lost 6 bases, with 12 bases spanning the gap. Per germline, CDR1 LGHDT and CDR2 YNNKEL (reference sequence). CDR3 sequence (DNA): TGTGCCAGCACCCGGGGGGCGCATGAAAAACTGTTTTTT. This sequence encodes CASTRGAHEKLFF.

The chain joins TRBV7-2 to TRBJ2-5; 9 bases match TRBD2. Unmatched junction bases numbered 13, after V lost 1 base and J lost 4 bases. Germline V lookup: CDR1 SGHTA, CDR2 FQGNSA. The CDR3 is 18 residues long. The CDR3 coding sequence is TGTGCCAGCAGCTTAGTCTTTAGTGGCGGGGGGGCCGTAGAGACCCAGTACTTC. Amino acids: CASSLVFSGGGAVETQYF.

CDR3 amino acids: CASSRALSADTQYF. In DNA form, the CDR3 reads TGTGCCAGCAGCCGGGCCCTAAGCGCAGATACGCAGTATTTT. The chain employs TRBV6-5 and TRBJ2-3; D ambiguous. The V and J ends lost 6 bases and 4 bases respectively, with 14 bases between them. This CDR3 comprises 14 residues. The V gene's germline CDR1 is MNHEY and CDR2 SVGAGI.

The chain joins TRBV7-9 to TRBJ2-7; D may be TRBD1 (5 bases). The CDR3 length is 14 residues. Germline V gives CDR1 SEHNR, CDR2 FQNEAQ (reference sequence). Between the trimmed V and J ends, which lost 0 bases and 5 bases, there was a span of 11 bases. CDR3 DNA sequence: TGTGCCAGCAGCTTAGCGATAAGGGGCCACGAGCAGTACGTC. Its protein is CASSLAIRGHEQYV.

The CDR3 nucleotides are TGTGCCAGCAGCTTAACGGAGAATGGGGCCAACGTCCTGACTTTC. Translating gives CASSLTENGANVLTF. The rearrangement links TRBV7-3 to TRBJ2-6; D remains ambiguous. In germline, CDR1 is SGHTA, CDR2 FQGTGA. This CDR3 is built from 15 residues. Trimming removed 0 bases from V and 3 bases from J, with 6 bases in between.

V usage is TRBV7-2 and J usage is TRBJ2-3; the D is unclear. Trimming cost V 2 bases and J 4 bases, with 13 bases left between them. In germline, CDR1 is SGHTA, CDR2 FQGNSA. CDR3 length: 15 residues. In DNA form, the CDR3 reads TGTGCCAGCAGCTTACTACAGAACCCCGCAGATACGCAGTATTTT. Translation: CASSLLQNPADTQYF.

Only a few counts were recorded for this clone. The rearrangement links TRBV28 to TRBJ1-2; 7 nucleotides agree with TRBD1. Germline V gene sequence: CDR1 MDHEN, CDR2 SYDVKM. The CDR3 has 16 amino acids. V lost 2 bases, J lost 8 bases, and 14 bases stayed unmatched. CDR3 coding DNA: TGTGCCAGCAGTTTAGAAACAGGGGCATGGCGTGGGGGCTACACCTTC. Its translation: CASSLETGAWRGGYTF.

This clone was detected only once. CDR3 region: CASSPTTSSGNTIYF. The CDR3 DNA is TGTGCCAGCTCACCGACGACGAGCTCTGGAAACACCATATATTTT. The chain couples TRBV18 to TRBJ1-3; D remains ambiguous. The CDR3 is 15 residues long. CDR1 is KGHSH and CDR2 is LQKENI in the germline V gene. V was pared by 3 bases and J by 0 bases, with 9 bases between.

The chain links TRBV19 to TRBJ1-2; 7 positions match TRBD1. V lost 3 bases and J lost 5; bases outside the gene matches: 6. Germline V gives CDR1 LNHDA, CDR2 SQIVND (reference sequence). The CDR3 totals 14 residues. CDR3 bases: TGTGCCAGTAGTATTACGGGACAGACTTATGGCTACACCTTC. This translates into CASSITGQTYGYTF.

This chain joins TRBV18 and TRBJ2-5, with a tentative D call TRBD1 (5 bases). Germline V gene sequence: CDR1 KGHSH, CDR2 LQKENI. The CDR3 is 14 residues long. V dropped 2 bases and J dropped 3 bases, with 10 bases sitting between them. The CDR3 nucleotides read TGTGCCAGCTCACCAATTGGACAAGAAGAGACCCAGTACTTC. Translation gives CASSPIGQEETQYF.

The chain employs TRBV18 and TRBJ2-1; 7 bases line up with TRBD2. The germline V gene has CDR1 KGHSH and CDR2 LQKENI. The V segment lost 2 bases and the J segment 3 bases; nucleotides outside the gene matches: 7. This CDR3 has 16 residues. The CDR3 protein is CASSPFTGGGYNEQFF. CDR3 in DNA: TGTGCCAGCTCACCATTCACGGGGGGTGGCTACAATGAGCAGTTCTTC.

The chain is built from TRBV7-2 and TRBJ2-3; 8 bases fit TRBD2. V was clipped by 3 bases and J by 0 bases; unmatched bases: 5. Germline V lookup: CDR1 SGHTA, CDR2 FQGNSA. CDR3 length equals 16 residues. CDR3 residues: CASSFGLADSTDTQYF. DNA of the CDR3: TGTGCCAGCAGCTTCGGACTAGCAGATAGCACAGATACGCAGTATTTT.

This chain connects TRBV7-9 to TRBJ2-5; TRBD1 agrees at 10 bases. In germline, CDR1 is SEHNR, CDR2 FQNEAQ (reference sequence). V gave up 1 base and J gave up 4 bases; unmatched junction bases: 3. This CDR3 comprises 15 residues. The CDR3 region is CASSLVGDRGETQYF. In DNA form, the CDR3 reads TGTGCCAGCAGCTTAGTTGGGGACAGGGGAGAGACCCAGTACTTC. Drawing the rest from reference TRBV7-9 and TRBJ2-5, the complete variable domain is DTGVSQNPRHKITKRGQNVTFRCDPISEHNRLYWYRQTLGQGPEFLTYFQNEAQLEKSRLLSDRFSAERPKGSFSTLEIQRTEQGDSAMYLCASSLVGDRGETQYFGPGTRLLVL.

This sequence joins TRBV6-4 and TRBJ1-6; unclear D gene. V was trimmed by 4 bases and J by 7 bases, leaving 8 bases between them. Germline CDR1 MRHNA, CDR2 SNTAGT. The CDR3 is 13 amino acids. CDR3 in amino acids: CASSVQLNSPLHF. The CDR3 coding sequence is TGTGCCAGCAGTGTACAGCTAAATTCACCCCTCCACTTT.

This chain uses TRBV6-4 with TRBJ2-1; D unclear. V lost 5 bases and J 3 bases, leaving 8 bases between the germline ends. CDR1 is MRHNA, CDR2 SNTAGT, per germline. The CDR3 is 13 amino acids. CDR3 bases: TGTGCCAGCAGTACTTTTTACTACAATGAGCAGTTCTTC. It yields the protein CASSTFYYNEQFF.

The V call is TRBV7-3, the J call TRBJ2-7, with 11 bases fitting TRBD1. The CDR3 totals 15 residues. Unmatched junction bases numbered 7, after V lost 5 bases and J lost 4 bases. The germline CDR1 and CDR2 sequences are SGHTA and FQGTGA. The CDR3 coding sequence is TGTGCCAGCAGCGTCCGGGACAGGGGGTTTTACGAGCAGTACGTC. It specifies CASSVRDRGFYEQYV.

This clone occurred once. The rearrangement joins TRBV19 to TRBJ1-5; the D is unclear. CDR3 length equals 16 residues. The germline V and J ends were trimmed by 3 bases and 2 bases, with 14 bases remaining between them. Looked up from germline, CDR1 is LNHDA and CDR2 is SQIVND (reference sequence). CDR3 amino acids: CASSIVGIYGNQPQHF. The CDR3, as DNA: TGTGCCAGTAGTATCGTCGGCATCTATGGCAATCAGCCCCAGCATTTT.

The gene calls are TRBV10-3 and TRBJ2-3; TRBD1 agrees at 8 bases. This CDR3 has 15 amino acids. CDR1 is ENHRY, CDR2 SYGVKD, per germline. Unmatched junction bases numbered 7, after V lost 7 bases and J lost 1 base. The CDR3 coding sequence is TGTGCCATCAAAGGCCCAGGGGGCGGCACAGATACGCAGTATTTT. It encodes CAIKGPGGGTDTQYF.

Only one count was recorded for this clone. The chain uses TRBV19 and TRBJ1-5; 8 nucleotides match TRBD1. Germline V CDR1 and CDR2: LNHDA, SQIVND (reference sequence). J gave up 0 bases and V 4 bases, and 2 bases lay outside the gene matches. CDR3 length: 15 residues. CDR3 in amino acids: CASSRDRYSNQPQHF. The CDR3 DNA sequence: TGTGCCAGTAGTAGGGACAGGTATAGCAATCAGCCCCAGCATTTT.

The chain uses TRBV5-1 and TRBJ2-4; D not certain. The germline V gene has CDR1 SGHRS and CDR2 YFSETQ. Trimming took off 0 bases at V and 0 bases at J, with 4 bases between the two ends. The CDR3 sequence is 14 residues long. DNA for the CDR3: TGCGCCAGCAGCTTGGATCCAGCCAAAAACATTCAGTACTTC. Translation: CASSLDPAKNIQYF.

The CDR3 bases are TGTGCCAGCAGCGATCTAGCGGGGGGGGTAGATACGCAGTATTTT. This sequence encodes CASSDLAGGVDTQYF. This rearrangement joins TRBV5-6 to TRBJ2-3, with 12 bases aligning to TRBD2. The CDR3 totals 15 residues. V was clipped by 4 bases and J by 5 bases; unmatched bases: 5. The germline V gene has CDR1 SGHDT and CDR2 YYEEEE.

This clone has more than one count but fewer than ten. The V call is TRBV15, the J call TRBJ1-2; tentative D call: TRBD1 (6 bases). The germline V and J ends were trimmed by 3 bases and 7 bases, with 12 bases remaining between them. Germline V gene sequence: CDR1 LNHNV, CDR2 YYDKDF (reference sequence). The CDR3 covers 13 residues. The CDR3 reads CATSRAGARGYTF. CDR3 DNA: TGTGCCACCAGCAGGGCAGGGGCTCGTGGCTACACCTTC.

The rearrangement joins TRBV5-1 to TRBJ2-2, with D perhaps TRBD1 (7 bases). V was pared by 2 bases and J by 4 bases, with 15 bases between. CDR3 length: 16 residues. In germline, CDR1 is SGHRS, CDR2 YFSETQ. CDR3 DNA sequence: TGCGCCAGCAGCTTAGGAGGGGGCGACGGCACCGGGGAGCTGTTTTTT. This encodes CASSLGGGDGTGELFF.

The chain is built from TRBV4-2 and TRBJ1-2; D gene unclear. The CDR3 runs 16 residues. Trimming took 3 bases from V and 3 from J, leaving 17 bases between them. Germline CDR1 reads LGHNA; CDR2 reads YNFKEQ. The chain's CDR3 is CASSHAPVQIDYGYTF. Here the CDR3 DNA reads TGTGCCAGCAGCCATGCGCCCGTTCAAATCGACTATGGCTACACCTTC.

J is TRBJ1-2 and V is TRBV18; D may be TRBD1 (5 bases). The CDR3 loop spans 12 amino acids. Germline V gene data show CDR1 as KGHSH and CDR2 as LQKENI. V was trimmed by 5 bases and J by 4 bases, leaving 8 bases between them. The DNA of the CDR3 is TGTGCCAGCTCAGGCCAGGGCTATGGCTACACCTTC. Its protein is CASSGQGYGYTF.

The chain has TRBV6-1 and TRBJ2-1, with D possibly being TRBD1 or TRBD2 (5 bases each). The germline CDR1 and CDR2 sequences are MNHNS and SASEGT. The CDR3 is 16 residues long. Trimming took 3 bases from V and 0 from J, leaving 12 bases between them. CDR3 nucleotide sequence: TGTGCCAGCAGTGATACAATGGGGGTCTCCTACAATGAGCAGTTCTTC. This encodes CASSDTMGVSYNEQFF.

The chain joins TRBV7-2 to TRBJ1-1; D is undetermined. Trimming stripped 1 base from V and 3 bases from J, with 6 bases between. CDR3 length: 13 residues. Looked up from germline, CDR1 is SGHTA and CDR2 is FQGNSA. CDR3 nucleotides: TGTGCCAGCAGCTTAGTGTCCGACACTGAAGCTTTCTTT. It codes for CASSLVSDTEAFF.

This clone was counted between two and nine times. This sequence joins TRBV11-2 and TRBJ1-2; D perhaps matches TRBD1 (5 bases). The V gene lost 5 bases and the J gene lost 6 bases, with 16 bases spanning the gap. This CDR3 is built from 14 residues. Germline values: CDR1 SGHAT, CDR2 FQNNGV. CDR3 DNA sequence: TGTGCCAGCAGCCGCTTTGGGGCCCTAGATGGCTACACCTTC. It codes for CASSRFGALDGYTF.